This TCR beta chain was sequenced in a study of shared clonotypes between healthy human individuals. Germline loops: CDR1 SGHTA, CDR2 FQGTGA. The CDR3 length is 15 residues. Trimming took 5 bases from V and 2 from J; bases not matched to a gene: 6. Naive CD4+ cells were CD45RA-selected; the remaining cells were memory. Sorted subsets were amplified in replicate PCRs using 200 ng DNA, tens of thousands of T cell genomes. TCRdb keeps only in-frame clones here, not all; method: immunoSEQ multiplex PCR. The sample yields 2,500,000 or so clones, roughly 93% seen once. The specimen sequenced was naive CD4+ T cells from PBMCs. Indicated subset: CD45RA+ positively selected. The rearrangement links TRBV7-3 to TRBJ2-1, with 7 bases identical to TRBD2. This sequence was found in a man in his late teens or twenties in good health. Some clones in this sample may be carry-over from other donors' samples. The CDR3 protein is CASSPRETPYNEQFF. The DNA for the CDR3 is TGTGCCAGCAGCCCGCGGGAGACTCCCTACAATGAGCAGTTCTTC.